This T cell receptor beta chain was sequenced in a study of blood T cell repertoires in COVID-19. Overall study context: Sites in the United States, Italy and Spain provided acute and convalescent COVID-19 samples. Sample material is recorded as cDNA or gDNA derived from T cells, B-cell-depleted T cells, or PBMCs.

The repertoire was sequenced with immunoSEQ multiplex PCR; TCRdb's copy has only in-frame clones and lacks some. Here the sample spans 200,000 to 250,000 clones, 75% to 90% being singletons. V dropped 6 bases and J dropped 3 bases, with 17 bases sitting between them. CDR1 is SNHLY and CDR2 is FYNNEI in the germline V gene. The CDR3 contains 15 residues. Those enrolled, adults aged roughly 18 to 89 years, came from about two dozen US areas. Sequencing was performed on PBMCs or T cells enriched from blood (not recorded which). V is TRBV2 and J is TRBJ1-2; tentative D call: TRBD1 (5 bases). The origin of this receptor is a woman in her thirties or forties with acute COVID-19. The CDR3, as DNA: TGTGCCAGCAGATCAGTCAGGGATACGGACTATGGCTACACCTTC. Its translation: CASRSVRDTDYGYTF.